A selection of T cell receptor beta chains follows, all from one sample in a study of blood T cell repertoires in COVID-19. The table came from immunoSEQ multiplex PCR; TCRdb's copy has only in-frame clones and leaves some out. Of approximately 120,000 clones listed, about 87% were seen once; the top ten hold approximately 7%. Sample: peripheral blood. These receptors originate from a woman aged 45 to 65 with acute or convalescent COVID-19. The CDR3 runs from the conserved cysteine through the conserved F or W. A D gene is named only where the DNA matches it firmly. Some rows have no size entry. The others give once, few or many, or a class for an expanded clone.

v_gene	abundance	j_gene	d_gene	CDR3nt	CDR3aa
TRBV13	.	TRBJ1-2	.	TGTGCCAGCAGCTTGAGAAGCTATGGCTACACCTTC	CASSLRSYGYTF
TRBV30	.	TRBJ2-7	TRBD1	TGTGCCTGGGCGAGGGACAGGTCGGAGGTAGAGCAGTACTTC	CAWARDRSEVEQYF
TRBV6-6	.	TRBJ2-7	TRBD2	TGTGCCAGCAGACTAGCGGGGGCCGAGGAGCAGTACTTC	CASRLAGAEEQYF
TRBV5-8	.	TRBJ2-2	.	TGTGCCAGGGATCCCGGACTCAACACCGGGGAGCTGTTTTTT	CARDPGLNTGELFF
TRBV10-3	.	TRBJ2-3	.	TGTGCCATCAGTGAATCAGGGATGACCACAGATACGCAGTATTTT	CAISESGMTTDTQYF
TRBV6-6	.	TRBJ1-5	.	TGTGCCAGCAGCCGCCCAGGGGTAGGTGATCAGCCCCAGCATTTT	CASSRPGVGDQPQHF
TRBV9	.	TRBJ1-1	.	TGTGCCAGCAGCGCCTCTATGAACACTGAAGCTTTCTTT	CASSASMNTEAFF
TRBV28	.	TRBJ1-1	.	TGTGCCAGCAGTCCCCCCTGGAACACTGAAGCTTTCTTT	CASSPPWNTEAFF
TRBV12-3/TRBV12-4	.	TRBJ1-2	.	TGTGCCAGCAGTCAACAGGCCCATGGCTACACCTTC	CASSQQAHGYTF
TRBV7-2	.	TRBJ1-2	TRBD1	TGTGCCAGCAGCTTTCCCCCGGGACAGGGGAATGGCTACACCTTC	CASSFPPGQGNGYTF
TRBV10-1	.	TRBJ2-3	TRBD2	TGCGCCAGCAGTACCGGGACTAGCGGTCTCACAGATACGCAGTATTTT	CASSTGTSGLTDTQYF
TRBV24-1	once	TRBJ1-1	.	TGTGCCACCAGTGACTCGGGTTCCACTGAAGCTTTCTTT	CATSDSGSTEAFF
TRBV7-9	.	TRBJ2-3	TRBD1	TGTGCCAGCAGCATCGGGACAGCTCTTACGCAGTATTTT	CASSIGTALTQYF
TRBV7-2	.	TRBJ2-7	TRBD2	TGTGCCAGCAGCTTAATTGGGCCAGCGGGGGTCTCAAGCTCCTACGAGCAGTACTTC	CASSLIGPAGVSSSYEQYF
TRBV24-1	.	TRBJ1-4	TRBD1	TGTGCCATCCCAGGGACAGAGTCTAATGAAAAACTGTTTTTT	CAIPGTESNEKLFF
TRBV28	.	TRBJ1-6	.	TGTGCCAGCAGTTTCTCCTTTAGCTCCTATAATTCACCCCTCCACTTT	CASSFSFSSYNSPLHF
TRBV9	once	TRBJ2-5	TRBD1	TGTGCCAGCAGCGTAGGATGGGACAGGGGACGAGAGACCCAGTACTTC	CASSVGWDRGRETQYF
TRBV11-2	.	TRBJ1-6	.	TGTGCCAGCAGACCTGCAGGGGATAATTCACCCCTCCACTTT	CASRPAGDNSPLHF
TRBV25-1	.	TRBJ1-2	.	TGTGCCAGCAGTGAATTTACCCCCGGGAACTATGGCTACACCTTC	CASSEFTPGNYGYTF
TRBV11-3	.	TRBJ2-4	TRBD1	TGTGCCAGCAGGAGGGGGCTTCGCTTC	CASRRGLRF
TRBV5-4	.	TRBJ2-3	TRBD2	TGTGCCAGCAGGGGGCTAGCGGGCGCTTCAGATACGCAGTATTTT	CASRGLAGASDTQYF
TRBV6-5	few	TRBJ2-1	TRBD1	TGTGCCAGCAGTTACTCGAGGGCAGGGGGCTATGAGCAGTTCTTC	CASSYSRAGGYEQFF
TRBV7-3	once	TRBJ2-5	.	TGTGCCAGCAGCTTAATTGGGACAACGCAAGAGACCCAGTACTTC	CASSLIGTTQETQYF
TRBV2	.	TRBJ1-4	TRBD1	TGTGCCAGCAGTGGACAGGGCGTAATTAATGAAAAACTGTTTTTT	CASSGQGVINEKLFF
TRBV28	.	TRBJ1-6	.	TGTGCCAGCAGTTTAATTACCCGGAATTCACCCCTCCACTTT	CASSLITRNSPLHF